The next 7 T cell receptor beta chains were all read from a single sample in a study of shared clonotypes between healthy human individuals. The assay was immunoSEQ multiplex PCR, and TCRdb's table has in-frame clones only and misses some. Altogether a few million clones are present, around 92% being singletons, with the ten largest covering approximately 0.41%. Material: naive CD4+ T cells from PBMCs. Noted subset: CD45RA+ positively selected. The receptors here all came from a man aged 18-30 years in good health. Some clones in this sample may be carry-over from other donors' samples.

CDR3 coding DNA: TGTGCCAGCAGTTACCCTGGGACAGTAGGCACCGGGGAGCTGTTTTTT. It encodes CASSYPGTVGTGELFF. This sequence joins TRBV6-5 and TRBJ2-2, with 7 bases lining up with TRBD1. V trimming: 2 bases; J trimming: 4 bases; junction bases outside the gene matches: 7. The CDR3 is made up of 16 amino acids. The germline V gene has CDR1 MNHEY and CDR2 SVGAGI.

The chain uses TRBV2 and TRBJ2-1, with 8 bases lining up with TRBD2. This CDR3 contains 16 residues. With 4 bases clipped from V and 4 bases from J, the junction kept 9 bases outside the gene matches. Germline V gives CDR1 SNHLY, CDR2 FYNNEI. The CDR3 region has the DNA TGTGCCAGCAGTGGGGTTGTGGGCGGGGGGTACAATGAGCAGTTCTTC. This translates into CASSGVVGGGYNEQFF.

The V gene is TRBV7-9, the J gene TRBJ2-1; D unresolved. CDR1 is SEHNR, CDR2 FQNEAQ, per germline (reference sequence). Trimming took off 1 base at V and 7 bases at J, with 5 bases between the two ends. The CDR3 loop spans 12 amino acids. CDR3 sequence: CASSLGVNEQFF. The CDR3 DNA sequence: TGTGCCAGCAGCTTAGGGGTAAATGAGCAGTTCTTC.

The CDR3 loop reads CSATTVYGYTF. CDR3 in DNA: TGCAGCGCCACGACAGTCTATGGCTACACCTTC. This chain uses TRBV29-1 with TRBJ1-2; weak D call: TRBD1 (5 bases). Germline lookup yields CDR1 SQVTM and CDR2 ANQGSEA. V gave up 7 bases and J gave up 4 bases, with 10 bases separating them. This CDR3 region has 11 residues.

This chain joins TRBV4-2 and TRBJ2-3, with 8 positions matching TRBD1. This CDR3 spans 17 amino acids. V lost 1 base to trimming and J lost 0 bases; unmatched junction nucleotides: 6. In germline, CDR1 is LGHNA, CDR2 YNFKEQ. CDR3 protein: CASSQGPTGASTDTQYF. In DNA, the CDR3 is TGTGCCAGCAGCCAAGGTCCGACAGGGGCTAGCACAGATACGCAGTATTTT.

This chain uses TRBV25-1 with TRBJ2-7; D unclear. Trimming pared 4 bases from V and 3 bases from J, leaving 10 bases between. Germline lookup yields CDR1 MGHDK and CDR2 SYGVNS. This CDR3 is built from 13 residues. In DNA, the CDR3 is TGTGCCAGCAGTGGCAATCGCGTCTACGAGCAGTACTTC. Its translation is CASSGNRVYEQYF.

The chain recombines TRBV28 with TRBJ2-3; D is perhaps TRBD1 (6 bases). Germline lookup yields CDR1 MDHEN and CDR2 SYDVKM. Trimming took 3 bases from V and 4 from J, leaving 11 bases between them. The CDR3 spans 14 residues. The DNA of the CDR3 is TGTGCCAGCAGTTTGGCAGGGGACGCAGATACGCAGTATTTT. This codes for CASSLAGDADTQYF.